These T cell receptor beta chains were read from a single sample in a study of T cell clonotyping in hematopoietic cell transplantation. Assay used: immunoSEQ multiplex PCR; TCRdb lists only in-frame clones, some missing. The sample consists of some 13,000 clones, about nine tenths of them appearing once. The material was PBMCs, obtained 100 days after allogeneic stem cell transplant. The receptor source for this set is a female patient in her fifties who had an allogeneic stem cell transplant from an unrelated donor, so the T cells may come from the graft donor. Some clones in this sample may be carry-over from other donors' samples. The CDR3 runs from the conserved cysteine through the conserved F or W. The order of the fields is J gene, V gene, clone size, CDR3 protein. Size is stated for part of the rows, as once, few or many counts, or as a class when the clone is expanded.

J gene: TRBJ2-1; V gene: TRBV30; clone size: NA; CDR3 protein: CAWSRGWGQFF
J gene: TRBJ2-1; V gene: TRBV7-2; clone size: NA; CDR3 protein: CASSPRRSAYNEQFF
J gene: TRBJ1-5; V gene: TRBV19; clone size: NA; CDR3 protein: CASSAGGSNQPQHF
J gene: TRBJ2-3; V gene: TRBV13; clone size: NA; CDR3 protein: CASSLARGGGTQYF
J gene: TRBJ1-2; V gene: TRBV15; clone size: NA; CDR3 protein: CATSRGAGGGYTF
J gene: TRBJ2-5; V gene: TRBV7-3; clone size: once; CDR3 protein: CASSPSGRAGETQYF
J gene: TRBJ1-1; V gene: TRBV5-1; clone size: NA; CDR3 protein: CASSLEGANTEAFF
J gene: TRBJ2-5; V gene: TRBV10-1; clone size: NA; CDR3 protein: CASSPNEWLAEETQYF
J gene: TRBJ1-4; V gene: TRBV6-5; clone size: NA; CDR3 protein: CASSPGRREKLFF
J gene: TRBJ2-7; V gene: TRBV5-8; clone size: NA; CDR3 protein: CASSLGSTSSYEQYF
J gene: TRBJ1-5; V gene: TRBV29-1; clone size: NA; CDR3 protein: CSAITGTGVFQPQHF
J gene: TRBJ1-2; V gene: TRBV2; clone size: NA; CDR3 protein: CASSGQGTNGYTF
J gene: TRBJ2-1; V gene: TRBV10-2; clone size: NA; CDR3 protein: CASTPLGGSAEQFF